These T cell receptor beta chains were read from a single sample in a study of T cell changes during pregnancy in multiple sclerosis. The method was immunoSEQ multiplex PCR; TCRdb's version includes in-frame clones alone and lacks a portion of them. This table has roughly 54,000 clones, roughly 90% appearing once. Sample: CD4+ T cells from peripheral blood mononuclear cells, taken after pregnancy. These TCRs come from a female donor with multiple sclerosis, enrolled in a pregnancy study. Each CDR3 is given with its conserved first and last residue. A D gene is named only where the DNA matches it firmly. Clone size, where shown, is once, few, many, or a class for clones that have expanded.

>TRBV6-6|TRBJ1-2|NA|NA
CASSPRGNYGYTF
TGTGCCAGCAGTCCGCGGGGGAACTATGGCTACACCTTC
>TRBV6-5|TRBJ2-5|NA|NA
CASSYSTAGGRAQYF
TGTGCCAGCAGTTACTCGACGGCAGGGGGGAGAGCCCAGTACTTC
>TRBV6-6|TRBJ1-1|TRBD1|NA
CASSYKGQEDTEAFF
TGTGCCAGCAGTTACAAGGGACAGGAGGACACTGAAGCTTTCTTT
>TRBV6-5|TRBJ2-7|TRBD2|NA
CAASTGLRSDGQYF
TGTGCCGCCAGCACGGGACTACGGTCGGACGGGCAGTACTTC
>TRBV29-1|TRBJ1-2|TRBD1|NA
CSVDQGGYGYTF
TGCAGCGTTGATCAGGGGGGCTATGGCTACACCTTC
>TRBV27|TRBJ2-7|NA|few
CASSGTRSSYEQYF
TGTGCCAGCAGCGGGACACGGTCGTCCTACGAGCAGTACTTC
>TRBV10-2|TRBJ1-3|NA|NA
CASSESPRRGNTIYF
TGCGCCAGCAGTGAATCGCCCCGGCGGGGGAACACCATATATTTT
>TRBV27|TRBJ1-5|TRBD1|NA
CASSLLSAGQGIGQPQHF
TGTGCCAGCAGTTTACTATCGGCGGGACAGGGGATAGGTCAGCCCCAGCATTTT